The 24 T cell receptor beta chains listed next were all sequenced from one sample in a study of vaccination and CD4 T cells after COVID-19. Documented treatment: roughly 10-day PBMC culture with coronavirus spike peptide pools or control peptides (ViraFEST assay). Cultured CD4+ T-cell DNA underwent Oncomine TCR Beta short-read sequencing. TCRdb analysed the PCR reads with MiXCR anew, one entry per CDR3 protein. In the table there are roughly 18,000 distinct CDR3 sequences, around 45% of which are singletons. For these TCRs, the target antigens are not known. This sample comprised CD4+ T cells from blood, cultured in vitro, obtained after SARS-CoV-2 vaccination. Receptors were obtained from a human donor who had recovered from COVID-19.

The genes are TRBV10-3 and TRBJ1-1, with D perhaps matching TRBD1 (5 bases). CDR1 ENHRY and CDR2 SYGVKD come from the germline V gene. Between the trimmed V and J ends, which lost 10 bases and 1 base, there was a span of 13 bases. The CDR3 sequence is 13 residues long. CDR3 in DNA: TGTGCCAGCGGGGGGACCGAGAACACTGAAGCTTTCTTT. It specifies CASGGTENTEAFF.

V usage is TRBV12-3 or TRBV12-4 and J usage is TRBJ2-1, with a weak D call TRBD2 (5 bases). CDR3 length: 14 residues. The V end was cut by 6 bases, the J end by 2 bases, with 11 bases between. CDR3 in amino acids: CASRPGVTYNEQFF. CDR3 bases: TGTGCCAGCAGGCCCGGGGTGACCTACAATGAGCAGTTCTTC.

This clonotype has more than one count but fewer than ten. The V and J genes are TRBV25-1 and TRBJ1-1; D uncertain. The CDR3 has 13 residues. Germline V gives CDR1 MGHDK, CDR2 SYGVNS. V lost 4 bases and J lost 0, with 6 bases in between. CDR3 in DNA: TGTGCCAGCAGTGGGCGGTTGAACACTGAAGCTTTCTTT. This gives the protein CASSGRLNTEAFF.

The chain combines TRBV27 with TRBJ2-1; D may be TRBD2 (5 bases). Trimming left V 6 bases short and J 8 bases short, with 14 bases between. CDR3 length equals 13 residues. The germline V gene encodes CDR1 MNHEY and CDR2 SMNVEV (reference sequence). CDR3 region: CASRQLGTDEQFF. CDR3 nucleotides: TGTGCCAGCAGGCAACTAGGAACGGATGAGCAGTTCTTC.

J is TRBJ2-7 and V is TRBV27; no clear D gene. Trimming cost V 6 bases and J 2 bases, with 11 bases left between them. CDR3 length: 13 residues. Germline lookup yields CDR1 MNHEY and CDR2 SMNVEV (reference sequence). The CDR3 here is CASSLDRTYEQYF. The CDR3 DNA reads TGTGCCAGCAGCCTGGACCGAACCTACGAGCAGTACTTC.

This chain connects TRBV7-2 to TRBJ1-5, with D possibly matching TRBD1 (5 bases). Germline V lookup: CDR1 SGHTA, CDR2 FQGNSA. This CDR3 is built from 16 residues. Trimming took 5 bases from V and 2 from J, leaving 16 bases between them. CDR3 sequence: CASSAAFGGGNQPQHF. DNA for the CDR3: TGTGCCAGCAGCGCCGCATTCGGGGGGGGCAATCAGCCCCAGCATTTT.

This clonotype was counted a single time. The CDR3 region is CASSLGTIQETQYF. Written as DNA, the CDR3 is TGTGCCAGCAGTTTAGGGACTATACAAGAGACCCAGTACTTC. The chain couples TRBV12-3 or TRBV12-4 to TRBJ2-5; D might be TRBD2 (6 bases). The CDR3 consists of 14 residues. Trimming left V 1 base short and J 2 bases short, with 8 bases between.

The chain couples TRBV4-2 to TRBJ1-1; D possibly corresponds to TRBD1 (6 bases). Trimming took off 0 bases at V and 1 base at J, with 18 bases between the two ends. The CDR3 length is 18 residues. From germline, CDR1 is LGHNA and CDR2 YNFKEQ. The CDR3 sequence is CASSQDWANIGGNTEAFF. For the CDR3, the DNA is TGTGCCAGCAGCCAAGATTGGGCAAATATAGGGGGGAACACTGAAGCTTTCTTT.

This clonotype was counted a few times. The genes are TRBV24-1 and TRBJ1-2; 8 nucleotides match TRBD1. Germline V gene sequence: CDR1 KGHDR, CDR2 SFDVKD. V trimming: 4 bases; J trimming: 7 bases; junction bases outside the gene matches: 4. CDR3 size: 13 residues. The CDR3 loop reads CATSEDQGAGYTF. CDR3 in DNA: TGTGCCACCAGTGAAGACCAGGGGGCTGGCTACACCTTC.

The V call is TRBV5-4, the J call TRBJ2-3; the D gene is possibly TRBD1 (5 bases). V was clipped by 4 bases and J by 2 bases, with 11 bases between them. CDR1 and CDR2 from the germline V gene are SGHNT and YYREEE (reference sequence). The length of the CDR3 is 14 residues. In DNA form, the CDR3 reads TGTGCCAGCAGCATACAGGATTTCACAGATACGCAGTATTTT. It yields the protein CASSIQDFTDTQYF.

CDR3 bases: TGTGCCAGCAGCTTAGATGGGACAGGGGGCGAGGGCTACACCTTC. It is translated as CASSLDGTGGEGYTF. The V gene is TRBV11-3, the J gene TRBJ1-2, with 12 bases identical to TRBD1. The CDR3 length is 15 residues. Germline CDR1 reads SGHNT; CDR2 reads YENEEA. Germline trimming cut 0 bases from V and 8 bases from J; bases unmatched to any gene: 4.

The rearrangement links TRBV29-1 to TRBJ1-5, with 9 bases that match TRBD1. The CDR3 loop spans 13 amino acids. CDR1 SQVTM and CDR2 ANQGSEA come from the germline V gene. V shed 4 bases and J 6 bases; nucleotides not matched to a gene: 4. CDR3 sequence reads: CSVGGQGSQPQHF. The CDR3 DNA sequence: TGCAGCGTTGGAGGACAGGGGAGTCAGCCCCAGCATTTT.

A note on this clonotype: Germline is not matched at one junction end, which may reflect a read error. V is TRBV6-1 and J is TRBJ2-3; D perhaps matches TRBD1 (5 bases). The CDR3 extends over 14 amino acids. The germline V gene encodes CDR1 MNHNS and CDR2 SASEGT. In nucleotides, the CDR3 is TGTGCCAGCACGGCCCTAGGGGATCCAGATACGCGGTATTTT. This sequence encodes CASTALGDPDTRYF.

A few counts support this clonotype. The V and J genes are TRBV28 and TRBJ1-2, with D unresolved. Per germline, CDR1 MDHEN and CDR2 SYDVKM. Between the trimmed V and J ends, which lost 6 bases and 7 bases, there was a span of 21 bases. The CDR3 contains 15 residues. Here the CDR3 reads CASRQSRRRWSGYTF. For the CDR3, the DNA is TGTGCCAGCAGGCAAAGCCGACGGAGATGGAGTGGCTACACCTTC.

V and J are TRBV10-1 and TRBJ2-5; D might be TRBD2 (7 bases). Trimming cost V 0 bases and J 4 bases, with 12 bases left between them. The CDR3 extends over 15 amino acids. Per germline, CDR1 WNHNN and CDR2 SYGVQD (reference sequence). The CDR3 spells CASSESGGGTETQYF. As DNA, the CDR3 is TGCGCCAGCAGTGAGTCAGGGGGAGGGACAGAGACCCAGTACTTC.

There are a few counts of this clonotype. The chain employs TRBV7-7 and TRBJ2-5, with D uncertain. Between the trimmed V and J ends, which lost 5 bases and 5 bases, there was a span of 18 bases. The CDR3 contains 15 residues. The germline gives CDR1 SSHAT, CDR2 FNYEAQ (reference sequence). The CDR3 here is CASSIRLGDGETQYF. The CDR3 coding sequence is TGTGCCAGCAGCATACGGCTGGGCGATGGGGAGACCCAGTACTTC.

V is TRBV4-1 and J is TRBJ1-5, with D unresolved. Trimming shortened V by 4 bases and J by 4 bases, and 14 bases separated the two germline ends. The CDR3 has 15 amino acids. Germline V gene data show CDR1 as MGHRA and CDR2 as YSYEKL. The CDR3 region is CASSPDRGLNQPQHF. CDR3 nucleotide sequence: TGCGCCAGCAGCCCAGATCGAGGGTTGAATCAGCCCCAGCATTTT.

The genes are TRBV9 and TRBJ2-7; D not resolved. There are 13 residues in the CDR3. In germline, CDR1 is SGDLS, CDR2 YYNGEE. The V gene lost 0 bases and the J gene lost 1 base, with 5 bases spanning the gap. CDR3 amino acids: CASSVAGSYEQYF. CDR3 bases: TGTGCCAGCAGCGTAGCCGGATCCTACGAGCAGTACTTC. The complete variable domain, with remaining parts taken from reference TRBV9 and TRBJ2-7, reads DSGVTQTPKHLITATGQRVTLRCSPRSGDLSVYWYQQSLDQGLQFLIQYYNGEERAKGNILERFSAQQFPDLHSELNLSSLELGDSALYFCASSVAGSYEQYFGPGTRLTVT.

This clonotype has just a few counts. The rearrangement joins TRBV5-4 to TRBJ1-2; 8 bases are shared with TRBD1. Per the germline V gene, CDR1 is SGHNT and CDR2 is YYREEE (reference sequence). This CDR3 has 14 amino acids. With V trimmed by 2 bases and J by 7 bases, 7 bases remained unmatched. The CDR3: CASSLTDRVSGYTF. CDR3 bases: TGTGCCAGCAGCTTAACGGACAGGGTGTCTGGCTACACCTTC.

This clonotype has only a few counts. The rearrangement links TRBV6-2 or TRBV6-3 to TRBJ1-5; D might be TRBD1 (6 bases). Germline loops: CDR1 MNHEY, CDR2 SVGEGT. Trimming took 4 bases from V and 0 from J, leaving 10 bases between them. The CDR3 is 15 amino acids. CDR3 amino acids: CASSFWTDSNQPQHF. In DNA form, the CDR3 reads TGTGCCAGCAGTTTCTGGACAGATAGCAATCAGCCCCAGCATTTT.

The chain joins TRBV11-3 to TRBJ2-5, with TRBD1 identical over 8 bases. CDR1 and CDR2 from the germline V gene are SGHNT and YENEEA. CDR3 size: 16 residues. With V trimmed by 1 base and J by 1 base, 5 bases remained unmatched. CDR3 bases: TGTGCCAGCAGCTTAGGACAGGGGATTATCCAAGAGACCCAGTACTTC. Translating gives CASSLGQGIIQETQYF.

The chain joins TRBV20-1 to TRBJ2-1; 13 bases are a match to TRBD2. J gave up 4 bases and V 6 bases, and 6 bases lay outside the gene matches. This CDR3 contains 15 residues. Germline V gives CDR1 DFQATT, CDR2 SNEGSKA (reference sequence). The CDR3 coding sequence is TGCAGTGCCGCGAGACTAGCGGGGGGATACAATGAGCAGTTCTTC. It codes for CSAARLAGGYNEQFF.

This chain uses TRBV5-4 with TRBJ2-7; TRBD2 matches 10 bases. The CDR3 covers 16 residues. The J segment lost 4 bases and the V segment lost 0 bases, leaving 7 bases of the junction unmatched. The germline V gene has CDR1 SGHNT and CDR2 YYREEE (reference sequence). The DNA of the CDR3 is TGTGCCAGCAGCTTGGGGGCTAGCGGGGGAGGTTACGAGCAGTACTTC. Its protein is CASSLGASGGGYEQYF.

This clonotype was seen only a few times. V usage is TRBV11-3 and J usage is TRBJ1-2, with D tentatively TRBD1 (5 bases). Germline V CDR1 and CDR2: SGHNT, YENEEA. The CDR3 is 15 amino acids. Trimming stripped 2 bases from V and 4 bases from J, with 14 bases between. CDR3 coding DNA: TGTGCCAGCAGCTTATTATCCGGGGCTCCCTATGGCTACACCTTC. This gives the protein CASSLLSGAPYGYTF.